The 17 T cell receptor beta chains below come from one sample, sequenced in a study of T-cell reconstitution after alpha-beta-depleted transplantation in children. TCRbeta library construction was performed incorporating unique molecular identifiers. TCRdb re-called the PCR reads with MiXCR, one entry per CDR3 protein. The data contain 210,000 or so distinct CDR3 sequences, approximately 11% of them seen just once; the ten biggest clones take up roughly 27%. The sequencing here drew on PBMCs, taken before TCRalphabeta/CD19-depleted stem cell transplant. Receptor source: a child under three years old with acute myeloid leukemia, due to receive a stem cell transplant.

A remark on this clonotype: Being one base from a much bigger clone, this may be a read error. The CDR3 protein is CASSQNQPQHF. In nucleotides, the CDR3 is TGTGCCAGCAGCCAAAATCAGCCCCAGCATTTT. V usage is TRBV6-6 and J usage is TRBJ1-5; unclear D gene. Germline V gene lookup returns CDR1 MNHNY and CDR2 SVGAGI (reference sequence). This CDR3 is 11 amino acids long. Trimming stripped 6 bases from V and 4 bases from J, with 4 bases between.

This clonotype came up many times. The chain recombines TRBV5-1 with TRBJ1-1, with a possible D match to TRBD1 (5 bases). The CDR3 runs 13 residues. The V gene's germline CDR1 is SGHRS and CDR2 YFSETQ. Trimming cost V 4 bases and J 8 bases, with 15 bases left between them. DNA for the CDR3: TGCGCCAGCAGCCCCGAGCAGGGTCGGGAAGCTTTCTTT. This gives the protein CASSPEQGREAFF.

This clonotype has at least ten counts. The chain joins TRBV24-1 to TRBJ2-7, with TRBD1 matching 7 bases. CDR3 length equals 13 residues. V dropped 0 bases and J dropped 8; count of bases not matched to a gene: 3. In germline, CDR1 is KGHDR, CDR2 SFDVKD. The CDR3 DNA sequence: TGTGCCACCAGTGATTTGCAAGGGGGCCAGCAGTACTTC. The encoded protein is CATSDLQGGQQYF.

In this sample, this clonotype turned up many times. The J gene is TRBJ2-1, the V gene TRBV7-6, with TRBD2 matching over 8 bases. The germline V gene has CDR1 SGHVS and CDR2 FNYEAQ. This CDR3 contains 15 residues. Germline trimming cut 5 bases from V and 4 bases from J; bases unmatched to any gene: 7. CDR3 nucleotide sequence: TGTGCCAGCAGCCGATTACTAGCGGAGTACAATGAGCAGTTCTTC. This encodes CASSRLLAEYNEQFF. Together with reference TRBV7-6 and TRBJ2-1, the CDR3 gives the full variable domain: GAGVSQSPRYKVTKRGQDVALRCDPISGHVSLYWYRQALGQGPEFLTYFNYEAQQDKSGLPNDRFSAERPEGSISTLTIQRTEQRDSAMYRCASSRLLAEYNEQFFGPGTRLTVL.

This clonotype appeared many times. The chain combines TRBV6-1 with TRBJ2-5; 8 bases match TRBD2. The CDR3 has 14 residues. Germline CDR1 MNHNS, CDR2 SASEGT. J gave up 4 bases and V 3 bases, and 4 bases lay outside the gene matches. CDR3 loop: CASSDGAGAETQYF. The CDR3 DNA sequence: TGTGCCAGCAGTGACGGAGCGGGAGCAGAGACCCAGTACTTC.

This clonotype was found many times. As DNA, the CDR3 is TGTGCCAGCATCCCGGGAAGCGGGATTACAGATACGCAGTATTTT. Amino acid sequence: CASIPGSGITDTQYF. This chain links TRBV5-5 with TRBJ2-3; 7 nucleotides match TRBD2. Germline trimming cut 6 bases from V and 3 bases from J; bases unmatched to any gene: 10. The CDR3 is 15 residues long. Germline-derived CDR1 and CDR2 are SGHKS and YYEKEE (reference sequence).

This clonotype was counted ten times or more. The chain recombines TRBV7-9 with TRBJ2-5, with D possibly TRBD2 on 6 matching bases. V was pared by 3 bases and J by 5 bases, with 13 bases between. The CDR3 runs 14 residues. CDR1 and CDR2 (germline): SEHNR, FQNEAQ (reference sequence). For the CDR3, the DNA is TGTGCCAGCAGCTTGGAGCGGGTGTGGGAGACCCAGTACTTC. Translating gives CASSLERVWETQYF. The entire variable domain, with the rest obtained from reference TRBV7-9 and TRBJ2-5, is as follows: DTGVSQNPRHKITKRGQNVTFRCDPISEHNRLYWYRQTLGQGPEFLTYFQNEAQLEKSRLLSDRFSAERPKGSFSTLEIQRTEQGDSAMYLCASSLERVWETQYFGPGTRLLVL.

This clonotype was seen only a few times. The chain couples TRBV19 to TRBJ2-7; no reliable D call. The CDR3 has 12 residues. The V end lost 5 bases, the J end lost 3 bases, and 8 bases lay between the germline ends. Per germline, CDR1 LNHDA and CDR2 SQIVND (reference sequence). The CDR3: CASSAEDYEQYF. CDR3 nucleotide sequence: TGTGCCAGTAGTGCCGAGGACTACGAGCAGTACTTC.

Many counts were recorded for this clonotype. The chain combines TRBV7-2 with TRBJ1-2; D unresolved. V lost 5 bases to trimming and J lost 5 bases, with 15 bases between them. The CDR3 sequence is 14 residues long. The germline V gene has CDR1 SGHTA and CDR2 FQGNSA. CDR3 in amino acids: CASSPLMRDYGYTF. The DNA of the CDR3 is TGTGCCAGCAGCCCCCTAATGAGGGATTATGGCTACACCTTC.

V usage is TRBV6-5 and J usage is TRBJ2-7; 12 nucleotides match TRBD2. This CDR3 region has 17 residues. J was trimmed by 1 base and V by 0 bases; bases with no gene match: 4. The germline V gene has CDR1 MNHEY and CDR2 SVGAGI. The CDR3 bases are TGTGCCAGCAGTTACTCGACGACTAGCGGGGGTTCCTACGAGCAGTACTTC. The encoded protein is CASSYSTTSGGSYEQYF.

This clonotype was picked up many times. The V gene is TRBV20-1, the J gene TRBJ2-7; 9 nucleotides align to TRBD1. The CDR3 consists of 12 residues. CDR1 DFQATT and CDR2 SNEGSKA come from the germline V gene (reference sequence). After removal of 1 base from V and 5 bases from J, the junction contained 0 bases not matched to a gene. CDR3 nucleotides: TGCAGTGCTAGAGGGGACAGGGACGAGCAGTACTTC. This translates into CSARGDRDEQYF.

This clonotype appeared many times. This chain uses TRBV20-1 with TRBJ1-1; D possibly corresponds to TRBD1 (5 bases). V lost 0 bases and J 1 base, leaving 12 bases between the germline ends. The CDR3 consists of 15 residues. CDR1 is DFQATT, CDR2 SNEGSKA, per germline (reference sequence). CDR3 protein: CSARDPRQTNTEAFF. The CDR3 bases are TGCAGTGCTAGAGATCCCCGACAGACGAACACTGAAGCTTTCTTT.

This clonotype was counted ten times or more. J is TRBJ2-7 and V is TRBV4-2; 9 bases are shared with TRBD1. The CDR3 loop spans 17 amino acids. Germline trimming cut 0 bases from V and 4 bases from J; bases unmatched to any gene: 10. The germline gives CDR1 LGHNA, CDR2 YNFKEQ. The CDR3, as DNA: TGTGCCAGCAGCCAAGATTGGGCCCGGGACAGGGTGTACGAGCAGTACTTC. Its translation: CASSQDWARDRVYEQYF.

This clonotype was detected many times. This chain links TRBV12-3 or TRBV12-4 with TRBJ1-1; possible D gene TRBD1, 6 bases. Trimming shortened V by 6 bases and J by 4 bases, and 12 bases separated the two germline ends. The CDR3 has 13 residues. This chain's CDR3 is CASRPGHLTEAFF. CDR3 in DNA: TGTGCCAGCAGGCCGGGACATCTCACTGAAGCTTTCTTT.

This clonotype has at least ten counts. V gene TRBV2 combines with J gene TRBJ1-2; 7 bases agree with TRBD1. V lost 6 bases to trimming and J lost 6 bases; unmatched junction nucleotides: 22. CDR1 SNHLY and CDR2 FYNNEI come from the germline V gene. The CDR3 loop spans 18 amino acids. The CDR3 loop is CASSDGGVWATGFNGYTF. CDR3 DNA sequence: TGTGCCAGCAGCGACGGAGGGGTATGGGCGACAGGGTTTAATGGCTACACCTTC.

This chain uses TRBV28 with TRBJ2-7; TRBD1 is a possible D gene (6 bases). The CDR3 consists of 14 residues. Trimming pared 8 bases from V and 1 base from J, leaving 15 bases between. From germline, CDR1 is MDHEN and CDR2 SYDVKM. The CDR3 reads CASYRRGSSYEQYF. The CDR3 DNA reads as TGTGCCAGCTACCGCAGGGGAAGTTCCTACGAGCAGTACTTC.

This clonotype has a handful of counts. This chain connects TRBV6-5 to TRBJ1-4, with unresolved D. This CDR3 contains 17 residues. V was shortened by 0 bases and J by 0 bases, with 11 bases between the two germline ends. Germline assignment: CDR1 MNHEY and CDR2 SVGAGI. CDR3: CASSYSSSLATNEKLFF. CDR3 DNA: TGTGCCAGCAGTTACTCATCCAGTCTTGCAACTAATGAAAAACTGTTTTTT.